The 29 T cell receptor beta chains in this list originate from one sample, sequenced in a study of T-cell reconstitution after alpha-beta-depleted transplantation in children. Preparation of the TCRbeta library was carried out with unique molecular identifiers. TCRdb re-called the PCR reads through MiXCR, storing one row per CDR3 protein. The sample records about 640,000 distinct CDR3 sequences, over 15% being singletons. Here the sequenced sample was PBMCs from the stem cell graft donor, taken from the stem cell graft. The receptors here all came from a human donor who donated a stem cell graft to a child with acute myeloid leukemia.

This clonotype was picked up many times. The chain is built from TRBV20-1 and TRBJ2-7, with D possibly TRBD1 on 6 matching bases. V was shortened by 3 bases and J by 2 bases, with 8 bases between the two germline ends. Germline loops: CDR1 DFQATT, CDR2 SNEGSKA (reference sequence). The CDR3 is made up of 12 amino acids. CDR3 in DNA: TGCAGTGCTAGCAGGGGAACCTACGAGCAGTACTTC. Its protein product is CSASRGTYEQYF.

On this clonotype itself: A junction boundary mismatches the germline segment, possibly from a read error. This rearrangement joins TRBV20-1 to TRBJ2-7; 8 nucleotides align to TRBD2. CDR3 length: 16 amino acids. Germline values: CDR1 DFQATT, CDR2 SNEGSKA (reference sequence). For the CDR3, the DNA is TGCTGTGCTAGAGATCGGGACGGGGGGGTTTCCTACGAGCAGTACTTC. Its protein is CCARDRDGGVSYEQYF.

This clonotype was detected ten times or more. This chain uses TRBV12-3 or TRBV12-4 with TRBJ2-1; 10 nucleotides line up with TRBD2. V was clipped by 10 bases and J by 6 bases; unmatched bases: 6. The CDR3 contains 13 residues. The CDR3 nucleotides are TGTGCCACCGCTAGCGGGGGTCCCAATGAGCAGTTCTTC. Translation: CATASGGPNEQFF.

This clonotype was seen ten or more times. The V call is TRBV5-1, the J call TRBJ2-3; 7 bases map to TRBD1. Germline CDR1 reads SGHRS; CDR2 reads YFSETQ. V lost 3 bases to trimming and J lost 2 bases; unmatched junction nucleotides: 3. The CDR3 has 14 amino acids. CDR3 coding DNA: TGCGCCAGCAGCTCTACAGGGGACACAGATACGCAGTATTTT. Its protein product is CASSSTGDTDTQYF. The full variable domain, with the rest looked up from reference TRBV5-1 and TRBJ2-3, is KAGVTQTPRYLIKTRGQQVTLSCSPISGHRSVSWYQQTPGQGLQFLFEYFSETQRNKGNFPGRFSGRQFSNSRSEMNVSTLELGDSALYLCASSSTGDTDTQYFGPGTRLTVL.

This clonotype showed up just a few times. The CDR3 reads CATSDSPGLDLVREQFF. The CDR3, as DNA: TGTGCCACCAGTGATTCACCGGGACTAGATCTTGTTCGTGAGCAGTTCTTC. V gene TRBV24-1 combines with J gene TRBJ2-1; 8 positions agree with TRBD2. V shed 2 bases, J shed 9 bases, and the junction held 14 bases outside the gene matches. The germline CDR1 and CDR2 sequences are KGHDR and SFDVKD. The CDR3 has 17 amino acids.

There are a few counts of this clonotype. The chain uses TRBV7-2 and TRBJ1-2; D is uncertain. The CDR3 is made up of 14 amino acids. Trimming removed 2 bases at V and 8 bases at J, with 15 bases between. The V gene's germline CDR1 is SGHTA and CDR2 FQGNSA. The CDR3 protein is CASSLREGWAGYTF. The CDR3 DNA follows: TGTGCCAGCAGCTTAAGGGAAGGATGGGCGGGCTACACCTTC. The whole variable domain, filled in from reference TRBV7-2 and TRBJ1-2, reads GAGVSQSPSNKVTEKGKDVELRCDPISGHTALYWYRQSLGQGLEFLIYFQGNSAPDKSGLPSDRFSAERTGGSVSTLTIQRTQQEDSAVYLCASSLREGWAGYTFGSGTRLTVV.

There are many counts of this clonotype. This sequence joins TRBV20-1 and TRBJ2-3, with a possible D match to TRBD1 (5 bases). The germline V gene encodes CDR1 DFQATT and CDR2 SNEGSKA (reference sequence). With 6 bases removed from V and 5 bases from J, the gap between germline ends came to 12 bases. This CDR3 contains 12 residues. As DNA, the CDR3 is TGCAGTGCCAGGGATCAAGGAGATACGCAGTATTTT. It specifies CSARDQGDTQYF.

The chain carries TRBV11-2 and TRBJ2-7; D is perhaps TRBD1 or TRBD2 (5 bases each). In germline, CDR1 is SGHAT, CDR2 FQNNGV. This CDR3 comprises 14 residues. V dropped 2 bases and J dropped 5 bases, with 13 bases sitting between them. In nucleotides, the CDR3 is TGTGCCAGCAGCTTATCCCGGGACGGCCACGAGCAGTACGTC. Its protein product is CASSLSRDGHEQYV.

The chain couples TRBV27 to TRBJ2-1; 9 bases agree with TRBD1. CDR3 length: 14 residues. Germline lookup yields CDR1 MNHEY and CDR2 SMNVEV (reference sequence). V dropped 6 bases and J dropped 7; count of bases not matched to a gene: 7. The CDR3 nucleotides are TGTGCCAGCAGGGGACAGGGTGTAGTTAATGAGCAGTTCTTC. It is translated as CASRGQGVVNEQFF.

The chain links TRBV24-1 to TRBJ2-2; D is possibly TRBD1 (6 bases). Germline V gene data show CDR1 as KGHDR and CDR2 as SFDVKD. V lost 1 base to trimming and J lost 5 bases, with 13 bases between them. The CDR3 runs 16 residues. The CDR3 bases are TGTGCCACCAGTGATTTCAAGGGACAAAGGACCGGGGAGCTGTTTTTT. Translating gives CATSDFKGQRTGELFF.

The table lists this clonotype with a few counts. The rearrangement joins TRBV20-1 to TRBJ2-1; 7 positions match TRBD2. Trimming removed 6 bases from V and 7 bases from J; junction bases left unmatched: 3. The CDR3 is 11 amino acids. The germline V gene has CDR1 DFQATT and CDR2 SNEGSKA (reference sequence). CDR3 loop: CSARTRNEQFF. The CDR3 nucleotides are TGCAGTGCCCGGACTAGGAATGAGCAGTTCTTC.

CDR3: CASSLARPSSLFF. The CDR3 region has the DNA TGTGCCAGCAGTTTAGCCCGGCCCTCGTCACTGTTTTTT. The rearrangement uses TRBV28 and TRBJ1-4; D is unclear. CDR3 length: 13 residues. V gave up 2 bases and J gave up 13 bases, with 14 bases separating them. From germline, CDR1 is MDHEN and CDR2 SYDVKM.

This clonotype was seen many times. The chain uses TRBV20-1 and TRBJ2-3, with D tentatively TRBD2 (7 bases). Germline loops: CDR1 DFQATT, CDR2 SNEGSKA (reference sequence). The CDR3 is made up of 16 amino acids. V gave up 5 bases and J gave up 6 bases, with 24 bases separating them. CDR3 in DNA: TGCAGTGCTGGACTGGGGGCCGGGACTATTCTCGATACGCAGTATTTT. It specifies CSAGLGAGTILDTQYF.

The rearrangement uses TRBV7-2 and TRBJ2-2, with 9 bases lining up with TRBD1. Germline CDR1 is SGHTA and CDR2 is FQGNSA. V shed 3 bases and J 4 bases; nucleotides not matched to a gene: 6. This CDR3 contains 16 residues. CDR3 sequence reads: CASSFLWTGVTGELFF. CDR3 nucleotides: TGTGCCAGCAGCTTCCTATGGACAGGGGTCACCGGGGAGCTGTTTTTT.

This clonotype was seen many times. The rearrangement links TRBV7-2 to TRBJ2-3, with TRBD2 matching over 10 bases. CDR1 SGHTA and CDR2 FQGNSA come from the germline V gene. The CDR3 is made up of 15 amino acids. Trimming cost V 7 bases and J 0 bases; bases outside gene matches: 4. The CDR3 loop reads CASKGLASSTDTQYF. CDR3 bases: TGTGCCAGCAAGGGACTAGCGTCTAGCACAGATACGCAGTATTTT.

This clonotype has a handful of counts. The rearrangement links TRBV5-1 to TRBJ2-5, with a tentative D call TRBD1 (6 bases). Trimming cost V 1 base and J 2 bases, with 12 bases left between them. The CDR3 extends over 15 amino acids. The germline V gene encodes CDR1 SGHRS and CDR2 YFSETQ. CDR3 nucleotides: TGCGCCAGCAGCTTGTTGCAGGGGCGACAAGAGACCCAGTACTTC. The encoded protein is CASSLLQGRQETQYF.

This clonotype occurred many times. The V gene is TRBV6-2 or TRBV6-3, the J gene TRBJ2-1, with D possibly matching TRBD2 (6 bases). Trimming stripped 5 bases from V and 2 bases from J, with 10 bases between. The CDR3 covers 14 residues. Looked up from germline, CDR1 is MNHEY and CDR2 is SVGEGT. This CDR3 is CASSRGTTYNEQFF. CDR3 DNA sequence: TGTGCCAGCAGTCGGGGGACGACCTACAATGAGCAGTTCTTC.

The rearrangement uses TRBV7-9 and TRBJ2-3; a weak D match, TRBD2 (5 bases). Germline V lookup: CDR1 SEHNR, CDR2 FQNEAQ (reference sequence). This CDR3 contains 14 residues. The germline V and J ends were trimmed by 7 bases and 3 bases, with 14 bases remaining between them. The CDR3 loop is CASILGWETDTQYF. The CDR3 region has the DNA TGTGCCAGCATCCTTGGATGGGAGACAGATACGCAGTATTTT.

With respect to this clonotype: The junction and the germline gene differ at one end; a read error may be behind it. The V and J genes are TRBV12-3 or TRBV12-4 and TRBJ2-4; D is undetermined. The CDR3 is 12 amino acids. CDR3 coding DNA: TGTGCCAGCAGTTTAAGTGCAGGTTTTTTGCGGTTC. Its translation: CASSLSAGFLRF.

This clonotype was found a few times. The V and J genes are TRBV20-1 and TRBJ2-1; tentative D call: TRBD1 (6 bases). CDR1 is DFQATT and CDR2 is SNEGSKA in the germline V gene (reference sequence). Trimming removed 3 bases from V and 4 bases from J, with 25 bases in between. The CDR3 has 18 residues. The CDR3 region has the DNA TGCAGTGCTAGCAACAGGGAAATTGGGCCCCCTTGGTACAATGAGCAGTTCTTC. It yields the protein CSASNREIGPPWYNEQFF.

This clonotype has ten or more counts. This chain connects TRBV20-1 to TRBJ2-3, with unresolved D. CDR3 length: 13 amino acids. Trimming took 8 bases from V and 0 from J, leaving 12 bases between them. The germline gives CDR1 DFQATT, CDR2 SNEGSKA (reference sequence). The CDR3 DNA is TGCAGTAGTCCCAGCCCAAGCACAGATACGCAGTATTTT. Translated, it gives CSSPSPSTDTQYF.

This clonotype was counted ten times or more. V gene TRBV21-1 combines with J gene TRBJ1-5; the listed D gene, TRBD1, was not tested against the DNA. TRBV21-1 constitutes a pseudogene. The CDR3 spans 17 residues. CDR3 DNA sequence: TGTGCCAGCAGCAGACAAGGGACGAAAGTCTCCAATCAGCCCCAGCATTTT. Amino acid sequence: CASSRQGTKVSNQPQHF.

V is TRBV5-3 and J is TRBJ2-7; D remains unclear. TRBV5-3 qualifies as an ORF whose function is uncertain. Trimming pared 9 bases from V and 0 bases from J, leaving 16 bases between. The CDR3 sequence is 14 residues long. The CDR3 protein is CAMSFRVISYEQYF. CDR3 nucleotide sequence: TGTGCCATGAGCTTTCGGGTCATCTCCTACGAGCAGTACTTC.

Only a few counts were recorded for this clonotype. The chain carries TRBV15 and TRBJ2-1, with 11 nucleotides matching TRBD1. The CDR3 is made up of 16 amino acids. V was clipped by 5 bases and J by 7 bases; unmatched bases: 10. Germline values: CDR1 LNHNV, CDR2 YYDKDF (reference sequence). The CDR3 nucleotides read TGTGCCACCAGCGCCCCCGGGACAGGGGGACGTAATGAGCAGTTCTTC. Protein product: CATSAPGTGGRNEQFF. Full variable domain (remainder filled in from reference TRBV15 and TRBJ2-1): DAMVIQNPRYQVTQFGKPVTLSCSQTLNHNVMYWYQQKSSQAPKLLFHYYDKDFNNEADTPDNFQSRRPNTSFCFLDIRSPGLGDTAMYLCATSAPGTGGRNEQFFGPGTRLTVL.

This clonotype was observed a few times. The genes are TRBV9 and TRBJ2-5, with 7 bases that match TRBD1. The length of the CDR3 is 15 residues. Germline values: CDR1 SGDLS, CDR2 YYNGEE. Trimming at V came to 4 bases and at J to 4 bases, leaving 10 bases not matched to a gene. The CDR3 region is CASSRIQGVRETQYF. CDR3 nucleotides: TGTGCCAGCAGCCGAATTCAGGGGGTTAGAGAGACCCAGTACTTC.

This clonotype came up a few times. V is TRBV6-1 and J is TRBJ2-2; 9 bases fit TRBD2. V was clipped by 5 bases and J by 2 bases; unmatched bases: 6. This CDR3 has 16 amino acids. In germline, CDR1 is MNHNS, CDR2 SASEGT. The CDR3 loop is CASSTLAGVNTGELFF. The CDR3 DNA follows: TGTGCCAGCAGTACCTTAGCGGGGGTCAACACCGGGGAGCTGTTTTTT.

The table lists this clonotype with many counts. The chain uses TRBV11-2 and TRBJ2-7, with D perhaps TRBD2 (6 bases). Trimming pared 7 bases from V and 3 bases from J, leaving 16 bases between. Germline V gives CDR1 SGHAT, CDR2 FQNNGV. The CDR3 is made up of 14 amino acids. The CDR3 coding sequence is TGTGCCAGCACCAAGGGACCAGCGGGCTACGAGCAGTACGTC. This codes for CASTKGPAGYEQYV.

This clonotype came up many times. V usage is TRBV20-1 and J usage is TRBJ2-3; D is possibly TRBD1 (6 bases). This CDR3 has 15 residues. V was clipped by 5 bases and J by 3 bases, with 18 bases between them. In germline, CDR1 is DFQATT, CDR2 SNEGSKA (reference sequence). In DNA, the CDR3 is TGCAGTGCTGCCCAGGGGACCAGGGGTACAGATACGCAGTATTTT. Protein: CSAAQGTRGTDTQYF.

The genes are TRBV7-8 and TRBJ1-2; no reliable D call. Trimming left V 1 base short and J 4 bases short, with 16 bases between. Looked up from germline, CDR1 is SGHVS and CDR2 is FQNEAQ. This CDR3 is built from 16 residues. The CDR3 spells CASSLEVRRQPYGYTF. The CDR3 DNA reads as TGTGCCAGCAGCTTAGAGGTCAGGCGGCAGCCCTATGGCTACACCTTC.